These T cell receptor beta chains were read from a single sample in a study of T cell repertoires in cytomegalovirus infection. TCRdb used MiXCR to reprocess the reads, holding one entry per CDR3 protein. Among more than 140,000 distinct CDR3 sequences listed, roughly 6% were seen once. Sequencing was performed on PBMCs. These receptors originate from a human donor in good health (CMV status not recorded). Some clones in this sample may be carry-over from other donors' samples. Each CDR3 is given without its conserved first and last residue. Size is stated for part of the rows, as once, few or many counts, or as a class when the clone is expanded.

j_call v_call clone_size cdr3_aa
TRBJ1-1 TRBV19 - ASSSTRGVNAF
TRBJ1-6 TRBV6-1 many ASSYRGDSPLH
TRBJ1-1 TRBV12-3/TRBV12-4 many ASSPWDSNTEAF
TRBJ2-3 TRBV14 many ASSQVRDTQY
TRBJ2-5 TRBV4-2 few ASSQEFPMETQY
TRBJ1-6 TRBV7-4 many ASSLSRGPNSPLH
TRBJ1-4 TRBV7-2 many ASSLGGRGNEKLF
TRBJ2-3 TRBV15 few ATSRDPPDTQY
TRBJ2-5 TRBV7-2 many ASTPGLPQETQY
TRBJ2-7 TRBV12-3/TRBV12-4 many ASRLAGDTYEQY
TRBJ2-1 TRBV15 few ATSRDQGGPGGSEQF
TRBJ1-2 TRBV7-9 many ASSLGRPTSGYT
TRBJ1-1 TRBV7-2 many ASSLDAGRRNTEAF
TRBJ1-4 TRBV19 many ASSRNRGSDEKLF
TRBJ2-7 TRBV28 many ASSVHGTGSYEQY
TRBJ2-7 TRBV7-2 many ASSGGLGYEQY
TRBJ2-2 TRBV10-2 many ASSGLTGELF
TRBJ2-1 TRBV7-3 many ASSPRTSGGASEQF
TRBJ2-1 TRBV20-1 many SASNSRGNNEQF
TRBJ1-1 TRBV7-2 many ASSLSPGNTEAF
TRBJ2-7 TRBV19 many ASSMTASTYEQY
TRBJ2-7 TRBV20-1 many SAQTRDFSPYEQY